This entry is about one T cell receptor (beta chain). After removal of 5 bases from V and 0 bases from J, the junction contained 0 bases not matched to a gene. The CDR3 length is 15 residues. Per the germline V gene, CDR1 is MNHEY and CDR2 is SVGEGT. TCRdb redid the calling of the RT-PCR reads with MiXCR, one entry per CDR3 protein. This table holds fewer than 800,000 distinct CDR3 sequences, 12% to 15% found once. This TCR was recovered from a female donor in good health, serving as a healthy control. Sequencing was carried out using memory CD4+ T cells from blood. The V gene is TRBV6-2 or TRBV6-3, the J gene TRBJ2-6; TRBD1 aligns across 8 bases. The CDR3 loop reads CASSGQGSGANVLTF. CDR3 sequence (DNA): TGTGCCAGCAGTGGACAGGGCTCTGGGGCCAACGTCCTGACTTTC.